The 25 T cell receptor beta chains in this list originate from one sample, sequenced in a study of blood T cell repertoires in COVID-19. Assay: immunoSEQ multiplex PCR; the TCRdb copy retains only in-frame clones and omits some. The sample has roughly 170,000 clones, roughly 80% seen once. The sequencing sample was made of PBMCs or T cells enriched from blood (not recorded which). These receptors all come from a woman aged 40 to 50 with acute COVID-19.

The chain has TRBV20-1 and TRBJ1-1, with D maybe TRBD1 (6 bases). This CDR3 has 15 residues. The germline CDR1 and CDR2 sequences are DFQATT and SNEGSKA (reference sequence). The germline V and J ends were trimmed by 3 bases and 3 bases, with 17 bases remaining between them. CDR3 in amino acids: CSASGGTLTDTEAFF. In DNA, the CDR3 is TGCAGTGCTAGTGGAGGGACATTAACGGACACTGAAGCTTTCTTT.

This sequence joins TRBV7-2 and TRBJ2-2; 7 nucleotides agree with TRBD1. The germline gives CDR1 SGHTA, CDR2 FQGNSA. This CDR3 has 14 amino acids. V was pared by 5 bases and J by 8 bases, with 8 bases of the junction left unmatched. The CDR3 reads CASSRSRDSGELFF. The CDR3 nucleotides read TGTGCCAGCAGCCGTAGCCGGGACAGTGGGGAGCTGTTTTTT.

The genes are TRBV6-4 and TRBJ2-2; no firm D call. The CDR3 consists of 14 residues. Germline V lookup: CDR1 MRHNA, CDR2 SNTAGT. Trimming shortened V by 6 bases and J by 0 bases, and 8 bases separated the two germline ends. CDR3 coding DNA: TGTGCCAGCAGGGAGAGCCCGAACACCGGGGAGCTGTTTTTT. Amino acids: CASRESPNTGELFF.

This clone has just one count. The chain carries TRBV14 and TRBJ2-7; 8 bases are a match to TRBD1. Trimming took 1 base from V and 3 from J; bases not matched to a gene: 8. CDR1 is SGHDN and CDR2 is FVKESK in the germline V gene. The CDR3 consists of 16 residues. The CDR3 nucleotides are TGTGCCAGCAGCCAAGGAGTGGGACAGGTAGGCTACGAGCAGTACTTC. Protein: CASSQGVGQVGYEQYF.

This chain joins TRBV11-2 and TRBJ2-7; TRBD2 matches at 7 bases. Germline V gene lookup returns CDR1 SGHAT and CDR2 FQNNGV. V was pared by 1 base and J by 6 bases, with 6 bases of the junction left unmatched. This CDR3 has 14 residues. This CDR3 reads CASSLGGRGPEQYF. CDR3 DNA sequence: TGTGCCAGCAGCTTAGGCGGGAGAGGGCCCGAGCAGTACTTC.

V and J are TRBV25-1 and TRBJ2-1; possibly TRBD2 for D (6 bases). CDR3 size: 15 residues. V was clipped by 4 bases and J by 3 bases, with 13 bases between them. Per germline, CDR1 MGHDK and CDR2 SYGVNS. DNA of the CDR3: TGTGCCAGCAGTGTCTGGGGGGAGAGCTACAATGAGCAGTTCTTC. Translated: CASSVWGESYNEQFF.

CDR3 DNA: TGTGCCAGCAGTTTCCGGCAGGGCAGCGGCTACACCTTC. Translation: CASSFRQGSGYTF. V is TRBV27 and J is TRBJ1-2, with a possible D match to TRBD1 (5 bases). V was trimmed by 3 bases and J by 8 bases, leaving 13 bases between them. This CDR3 has 13 amino acids. The germline V gene has CDR1 MNHEY and CDR2 SMNVEV (reference sequence).

The chain has TRBV5-1 and TRBJ2-1; the match to TRBD2 covers 12 bases. Losses at the gene ends were 3 bases for V and 7 bases for J; bases not matched to a gene: 11. CDR1 is SGHRS and CDR2 is YFSETQ in the germline V gene. The CDR3 extends over 17 amino acids. The CDR3 protein is CASSSAPTSGRGNEQFF. DNA of the CDR3: TGCGCCAGCAGCTCTGCCCCGACTAGCGGGAGAGGGAATGAGCAGTTCTTC.

The chain combines TRBV5-1 with TRBJ2-7, with D uncertain. This CDR3 has 12 amino acids. The V and J ends lost 5 bases and 0 bases respectively, with 6 bases between them. Germline CDR1 reads SGHRS; CDR2 reads YFSETQ. The CDR3 sequence: CASRADSYEQYF. CDR3 DNA: TGCGCCAGCAGGGCAGACTCCTACGAGCAGTACTTC.

This clone was counted a few times. V and J are TRBV25-1 and TRBJ2-7; tentatively, D is TRBD2 (7 bases). The CDR3 totals 13 residues. Trimming shortened V by 3 bases and J by 4 bases, and 10 bases separated the two germline ends. Germline V lookup: CDR1 MGHDK, CDR2 SYGVNS. As DNA, the CDR3 is TGTGCCAGCAGTGAGGGAGGGGGATACGAGCAGTACTTC. Protein: CASSEGGGYEQYF.

The rearrangement joins TRBV6-6 to TRBJ1-5; the match to TRBD1 covers 9 bases. The CDR3 contains 16 residues. V gave up 0 bases and J gave up 5 bases; unmatched junction bases: 5. Per the germline V gene, CDR1 is MNHNY and CDR2 is SVGAGI (reference sequence). DNA of the CDR3: TGTGCCAGCAGTTACTCGAGGGGACAGGGTGATCAGCCCCAGCATTTT. This gives the protein CASSYSRGQGDQPQHF.

This clone was counted many times. CDR3 amino acids: CASSLGQYTDTQYF. CDR3 coding DNA: TGTGCCAGCAGCTTAGGACAGTACACAGATACGCAGTATTTT. V and J are TRBV13 and TRBJ2-3; no firm D call. This CDR3 spans 14 amino acids. The germline gives CDR1 PRHDT, CDR2 FYEKMQ (reference sequence). V lost 0 bases, J lost 2 bases, and 6 bases lay in between.

The chain carries TRBV12-3 or TRBV12-4 and TRBJ1-2; TRBD1 aligns across 7 bases. After removal of 6 bases from V and 4 bases from J, the junction contained 5 bases not matched to a gene. The CDR3 consists of 13 residues. The CDR3 loop is CASRTGTSYGYTF. CDR3 DNA sequence: TGTGCCAGCAGGACAGGGACGAGCTATGGCTACACCTTC.

With regard to this clone: The junction shows a germline mismatch at one end, possibly a read error. The V gene is TRBV7-7, the J gene TRBJ2-7, with D tentatively TRBD1 (6 bases). Germline CDR1 and CDR2: SSHAT and FNYEAQ (reference sequence). The CDR3 contains 15 residues. The chain's CDR3 is CASSFSRGVGYEQYF. For the CDR3, the DNA is TGTGCTAGCAGCTTTTCCAGGGGAGTAGGCTACGAGCAGTACTTC.

The chain employs TRBV3-1 (or the pseudogene TRBV3-2) and TRBJ2-3, with 13 bases matching TRBD2. Germline V gene lookup returns CDR1 LGHDT and CDR2 YNNKEL (reference sequence). V lost 3 bases to trimming and J lost 2 bases; unmatched junction nucleotides: 5. The CDR3 loop spans 17 amino acids. The CDR3 loop reads CASSHLGLAGDTDTQYF. As DNA, the CDR3 is TGTGCCAGCAGCCATCTAGGACTAGCGGGAGACACAGATACGCAGTATTTT.

This clone was observed a few times. This chain's CDR3 is CASSQTTGIGRNEKLFF. CDR3 nucleotide sequence: TGCGCCAGCAGCCAAACGACAGGGATTGGTAGGAATGAAAAACTGTTTTTT. V and J are TRBV4-1 and TRBJ1-4; 7 positions match TRBD1. Germline assignment: CDR1 MGHRA and CDR2 YSYEKL. This CDR3 spans 17 amino acids. Germline trimming cut 2 bases from V and 5 bases from J; bases unmatched to any gene: 11.

CDR3 loop: CASLDRAHEAFF. Written as DNA, the CDR3 is TGTGCCAGCCTGGACAGGGCCCATGAAGCTTTCTTT. This sequence joins TRBV7-9 and TRBJ1-1; TRBD1 aligns across 8 bases. The CDR3 length is 12 residues. Germline values: CDR1 SEHNR, CDR2 FQNEAQ (reference sequence). Germline trimming cut 8 bases from V and 7 bases from J; bases unmatched to any gene: 6.

The rearrangement uses TRBV5-4 and TRBJ1-2; possibly TRBD1 for D (5 bases). CDR3 length equals 17 residues. The V gene lost 0 bases and the J gene lost 2 bases, with 17 bases spanning the gap. Germline-derived CDR1 and CDR2 are SGHNT and YYREEE (reference sequence). CDR3 in DNA: TGTGCCAGCAGCTTGGAGCCGGTTGGAAGGGGCAACTATGGCTACACCTTC. This codes for CASSLEPVGRGNYGYTF.

The chain is built from TRBV20-1 and TRBJ2-4, with TRBD1 identical over 8 bases. There are 11 residues in the CDR3. Per germline, CDR1 DFQATT and CDR2 SNEGSKA (reference sequence). After removal of 5 bases from V and 6 bases from J, the junction contained 0 bases not matched to a gene. The DNA for the CDR3 is TGCAGTGCTGACAGGGGAAACATTCAGTACTTC. Translated, it gives CSADRGNIQYF.

The rearrangement uses TRBV24-1 and TRBJ2-5, with TRBD2 matching over 14 bases. CDR1 is KGHDR and CDR2 is SFDVKD in the germline V gene. The V segment lost 0 bases and the J segment 4 bases; nucleotides outside the gene matches: 3. CDR3 length: 17 residues. CDR3 protein: CATSDLKGLAGVETQYF. The CDR3 nucleotides read TGTGCCACCAGTGATTTGAAGGGACTAGCGGGAGTAGAGACCCAGTACTTC.

This sequence joins TRBV12-5 and TRBJ2-1; D perhaps matches TRBD2 (6 bases). Germline values: CDR1 LGHNT, CDR2 FRNRAP. V was pared by 0 bases and J by 4 bases, with 22 bases between. This CDR3 region has 19 residues. The CDR3 DNA is TGTGCTAGTGGTTTGGTAAGCGCCCTGCGGACGGGGGTTTACAATGAGCAGTTCTTC. Translating gives CASGLVSALRTGVYNEQFF.

The chain links TRBV19 to TRBJ2-1, with D possibly being TRBD2 (6 bases). Trimming shortened V by 0 bases and J by 0 bases, and 6 bases separated the two germline ends. The CDR3 spans 15 residues. Germline CDR1 reads LNHDA; CDR2 reads SQIVND (reference sequence). The CDR3 protein is CASSIDGSSYNEQFF. DNA of the CDR3: TGTGCCAGTAGTATAGACGGGAGCTCCTACAATGAGCAGTTCTTC.

The table lists this clone with a few counts. V and J are TRBV19 and TRBJ1-2; TRBD1 is a possible D gene (5 bases). The germline gives CDR1 LNHDA, CDR2 SQIVND (reference sequence). The CDR3 loop spans 14 amino acids. V lost 4 bases and J lost 7, with 16 bases in between. The CDR3 sequence: CASSKQPGLGGYTF. The CDR3 DNA is TGTGCCAGTAGTAAACAACCGGGACTGGGTGGCTACACCTTC.

The gene calls are TRBV6-6 and TRBJ2-2; 9 bases are a match to TRBD2. The V and J ends lost 7 bases and 6 bases, in that order; junction bases with no gene match: 6. The CDR3 runs 14 residues. Germline CDR1 and CDR2: MNHNY and SVGAGI (reference sequence). The CDR3: CASTPAGGAGELFF. The CDR3 nucleotides read TGTGCCAGCACGCCAGCGGGAGGCGCCGGGGAGCTGTTTTTT.

The chain combines TRBV10-3 with TRBJ2-7; TRBD1 agrees at 12 bases. In germline, CDR1 is ENHRY, CDR2 SYGVKD. V trimming: 8 bases; J trimming: 4 bases; junction bases outside the gene matches: 3. This CDR3 has 13 residues. The CDR3 nucleotides read TGTGCCATCGGGACAGGGGGCGTGTACGAGCAGTACTTC. The encoded protein is CAIGTGGVYEQYF.